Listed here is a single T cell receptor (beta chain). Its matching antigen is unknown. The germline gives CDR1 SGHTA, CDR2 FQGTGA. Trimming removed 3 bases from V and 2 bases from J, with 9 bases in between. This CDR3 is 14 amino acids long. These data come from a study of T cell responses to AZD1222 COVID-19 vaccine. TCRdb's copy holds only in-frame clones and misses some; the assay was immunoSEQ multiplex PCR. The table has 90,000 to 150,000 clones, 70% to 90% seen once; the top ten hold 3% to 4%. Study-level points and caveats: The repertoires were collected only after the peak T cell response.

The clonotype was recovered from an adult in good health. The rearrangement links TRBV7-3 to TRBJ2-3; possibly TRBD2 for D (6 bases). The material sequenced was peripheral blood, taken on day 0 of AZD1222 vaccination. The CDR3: CASSLAGSTDTQYF. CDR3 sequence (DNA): TGTGCCAGCAGCTTGGCGGGGTCCACAGATACGCAGTATTTT.